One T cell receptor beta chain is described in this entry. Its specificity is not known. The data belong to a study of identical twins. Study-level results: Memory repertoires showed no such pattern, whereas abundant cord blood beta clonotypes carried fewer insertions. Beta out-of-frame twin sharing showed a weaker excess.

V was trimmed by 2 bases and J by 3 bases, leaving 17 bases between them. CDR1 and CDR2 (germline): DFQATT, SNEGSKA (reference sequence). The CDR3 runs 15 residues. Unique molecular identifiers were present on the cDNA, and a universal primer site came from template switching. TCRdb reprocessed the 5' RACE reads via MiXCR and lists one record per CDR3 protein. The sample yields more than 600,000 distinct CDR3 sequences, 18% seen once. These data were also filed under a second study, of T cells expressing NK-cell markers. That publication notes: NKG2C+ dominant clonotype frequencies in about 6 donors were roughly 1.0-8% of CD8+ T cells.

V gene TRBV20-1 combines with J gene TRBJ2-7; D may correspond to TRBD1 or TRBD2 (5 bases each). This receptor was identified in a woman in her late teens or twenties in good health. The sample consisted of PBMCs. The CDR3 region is CSARRVGTLNYEQYF. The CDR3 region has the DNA TGCAGTGCTAGACGGGTCGGGACCCTAAACTACGAGCAGTACTTC.